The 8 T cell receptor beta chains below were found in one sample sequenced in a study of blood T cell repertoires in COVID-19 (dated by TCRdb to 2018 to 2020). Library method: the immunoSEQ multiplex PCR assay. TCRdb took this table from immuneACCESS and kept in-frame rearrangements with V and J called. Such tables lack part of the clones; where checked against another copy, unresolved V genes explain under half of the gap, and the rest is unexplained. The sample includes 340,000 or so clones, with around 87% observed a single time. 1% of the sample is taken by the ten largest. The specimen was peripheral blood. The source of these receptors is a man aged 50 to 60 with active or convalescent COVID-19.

The CDR3 bases are TGTGCCAGCAGTTTAAATGCGGACACCATATATTTT. Amino acids: CASSLNADTIYF. This chain links TRBV28 with TRBJ1-3; no definite D call. V was shortened by 2 bases and J by 8 bases, with 7 bases between the two germline ends. In germline, CDR1 is MDHEN, CDR2 SYDVKM. The CDR3 has 12 residues.

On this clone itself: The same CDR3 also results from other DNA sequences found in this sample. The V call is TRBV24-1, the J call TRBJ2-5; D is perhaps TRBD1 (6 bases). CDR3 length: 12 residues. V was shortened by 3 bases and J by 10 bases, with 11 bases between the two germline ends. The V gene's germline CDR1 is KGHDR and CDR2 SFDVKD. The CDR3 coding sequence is TGTGCCACCAGTGATGTAAACAGGGACCAGTACTTC. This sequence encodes CATSDVNRDQYF.

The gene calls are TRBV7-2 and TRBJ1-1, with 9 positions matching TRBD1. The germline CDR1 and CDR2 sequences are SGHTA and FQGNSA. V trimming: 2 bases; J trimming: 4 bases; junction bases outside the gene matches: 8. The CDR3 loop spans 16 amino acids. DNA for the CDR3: TGTGCCAGCAGCTTAAGGGGACAGGGTTCGGGCACTGAAGCTTTCTTT. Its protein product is CASSLRGQGSGTEAFF.

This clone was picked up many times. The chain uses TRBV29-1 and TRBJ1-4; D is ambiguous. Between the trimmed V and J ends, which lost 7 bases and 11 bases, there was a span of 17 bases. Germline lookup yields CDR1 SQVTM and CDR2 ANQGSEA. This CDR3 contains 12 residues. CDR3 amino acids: CSAQTESGKLFF. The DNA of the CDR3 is TGCAGCGCCCAAACAGAGTCGGGGAAACTGTTTTTT. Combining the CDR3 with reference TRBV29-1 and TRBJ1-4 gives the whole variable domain SAVISQKPSRDICQRGTSLTIQCQVDSQVTMMFWYRQQPGQSLTLIATANQGSEATYESGFVIDKFPISRPNLTFSTLTVSNMSPEDSSIYLCSAQTESGKLFFGSGTQLSVL.

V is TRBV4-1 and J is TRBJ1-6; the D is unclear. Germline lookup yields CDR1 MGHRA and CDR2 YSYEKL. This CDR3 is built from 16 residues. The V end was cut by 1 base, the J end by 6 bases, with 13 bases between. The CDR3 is CASSQGDFGSNSPLHF. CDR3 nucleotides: TGCGCCAGCAGCCAAGGCGATTTTGGGAGTAATTCACCCCTCCACTTT.

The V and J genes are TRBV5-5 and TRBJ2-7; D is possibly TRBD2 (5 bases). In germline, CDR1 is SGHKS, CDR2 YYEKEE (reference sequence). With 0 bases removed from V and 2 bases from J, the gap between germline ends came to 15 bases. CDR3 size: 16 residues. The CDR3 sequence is CASSLVDYLNTYEQYF. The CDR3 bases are TGTGCCAGCAGCTTGGTAGACTATCTGAATACCTACGAGCAGTACTTC.

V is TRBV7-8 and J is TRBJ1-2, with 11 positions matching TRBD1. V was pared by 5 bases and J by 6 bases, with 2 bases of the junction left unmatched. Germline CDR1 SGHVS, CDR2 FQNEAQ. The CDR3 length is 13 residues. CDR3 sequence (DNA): TGTGCCAGCAGCGGACAGGGGGCGGATGGCTACACCTTC. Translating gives CASSGQGADGYTF. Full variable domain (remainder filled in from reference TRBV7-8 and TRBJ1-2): GAGVSQSPRYKVAKRGQDVALRCDPISGHVSLFWYQQALGQGPEFLTYFQNEAQLDKSGLPSDRFFAERPEGSVSTLKIQRTQQEDSAVYLCASSGQGADGYTFGSGTRLTVV.

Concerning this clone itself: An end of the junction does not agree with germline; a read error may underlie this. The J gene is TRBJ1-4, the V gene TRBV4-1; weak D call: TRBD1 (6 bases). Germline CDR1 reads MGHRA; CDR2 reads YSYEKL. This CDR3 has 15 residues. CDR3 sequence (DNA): TGCGCCAGCAGCCCAGGGAGGGGGGCTAAGGAAAAACTGTTTTTT. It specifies CASSPGRGAKEKLFF.